This is a list of T cell receptor beta chains from one sample in a study of T-cell memory formation after mild COVID-19. TCRdb re-called the 5' RACE reads through MiXCR, storing one row per CDR3 protein. The table has almost 250,000 distinct CDR3 sequences, about 16% seen once. The sample was PBMCs or a T cell subset sorted from them (not recorded which). These receptors were collected from an adult woman who had mild COVID-19 (a few samples of this study predate the infection). Cell type and time point are not known. The CDR3 runs from the conserved cysteine through the conserved F or W.

v_call cdr3_aa
TRBV28 CASKRDPAGEQFF
TRBV5-6 CASSPDRVGRYNEQFF
TRBV10-3 CASRESAIANYGYTF
TRBV19 CASRAAGALYEQYF
TRBV29-1 CSAQRGQGEGTGELFF
TRBV5-5 CASSSGQGRVLFF
TRBV20-1 CSARADMSNQPQHF
TRBV30 CACRGLRTYNEQFF
TRBV10-3 CAISEATGTGAEAFF
TRBV21-1 CASSKGVCTDTQYF
TRBV29-1 CSADGSGGNTDTQYF
TRBV5-5 CASSPQNAQPNYGYTF
TRBV7-9 CASSSADRVNTGELFF
TRBV3-1 CASSRKFLGGNSPLHF
TRBV4-3 CASSQDGTRGNTIYF
TRBV25-1 CASTPHGTGSAVETQYF
TRBV7-8 CASSYASWTGISSGANVLTF
TRBV10-3 CAIRWEGKETQYF
TRBV7-2 CASSLGGYTGGYGYTF
TRBV14 CASSQARGQGSPLHF
TRBV10-2 CASSEQGTVLTF
TRBV7-6 CASSFSGGAGETQYF
TRBV20-1 CSARTGVNSPLHF
TRBV12-3/TRBV12-4 CASSSTRGPESHEQYF
TRBV5-6 CASTTLRGKYTDTQYF
TRBV2 CASSPETSGYNEQFF
TRBV5-4 CASKSGQVLPSSGANVLTF
TRBV5-1 CASSFVRQGTYNEQFF
TRBV7-8 CASRLTRTGEHEQYF
TRBV6-5 CASSYEVPTVGGNTIYF
TRBV7-7 CASGNGPNEQFF
TRBV27 CASRPKGTVDTGELFF
TRBV9 CASSVEPDNEQFF
TRBV5-1 CASSLGRDRINTEAFF
TRBV7-9 CASSSPGQGYGYTF
TRBV4-1 CASSHPRDRGSQETQYF
TRBV10-3 CAIGLAGNEQFF
TRBV14 CASSRSGRAAHEQFF
TRBV11-3 CASSLSGQGTTEAFF
TRBV5-1 CASSMNLAGGLETQYF
TRBV28 CASRQRGTDTQYF
TRBV6-5 CASRLGRATDTQYF
TRBV7-9 CASSLSQNTGELFF
TRBV12-3/TRBV12-4 CASSFPGRGERTQYF
TRBV3-1 CASSHRSGQDFNYGYTF
TRBV10-3 CAISESGTGADTQYF
TRBV9 CASSVSSGYNEQFF
TRBV20-1 CSARDPSGRGSSYEQYF
TRBV24-1 CATSAGVEETQYF
TRBV7-9 CASSSQANEQYF
TRBV5-6 CASSSAGHFTGELFF
TRBV12-3/TRBV12-4 CASSFDGRQGYEQYF
TRBV5-1 CASSLAARYTEAFF
TRBV7-3 CASSLMAGARNEQFF
TRBV12-3/TRBV12-4 CASGRLPTYEQYF